The next 2 T cell receptor beta chains were all read from a single sample in a study of Ad26.COV2.S vaccination and SARS-CoV-2 variants. Sequencing used immunoSEQ multiplex PCR; TCRdb keeps in-frame clones, though not all of them. The table lists roughly 680,000 clones, roughly 90% of them singletons. Treatment denoted: some 20 received Ad26.COV2.S at low or high dose, single or two shots; about five received placebo; per-sample allocation not given. Sampling occurred on day 63 after the first vaccine or placebo injection. This sample comprised peripheral blood, obtained in a trial of Ad26.COV2.S vaccine versus placebo. The origin of the receptors is a person between 18 and 65 years old who received the Ad26.COV2.S COVID-19 vaccine or a placebo.

This sequence joins TRBV7-8 and TRBJ1-1; weak D call: TRBD1 (5 bases). The CDR3 has 14 amino acids. The V gene's germline CDR1 is SGHVS and CDR2 FQNEAQ. Trimming took 6 bases from V and 4 from J, leaving 15 bases between them. The CDR3 is CASSQQVSVTEAFF. CDR3 DNA: TGTGCCAGCAGTCAACAGGTGTCGGTCACTGAAGCTTTCTTT. Full variable domain (remainder filled in from reference TRBV7-8 and TRBJ1-1): GAGVSQSPRYKVAKRGQDVALRCDPISGHVSLFWYQQALGQGPEFLTYFQNEAQLDKSGLPSDRFFAERPEGSVSTLKIQRTQQEDSAVYLCASSQQVSVTEAFFGQGTRLTVV.

V is TRBV6-6 and J is TRBJ1-1; D uncertain. The CDR3 is made up of 12 amino acids. Trimming removed 8 bases at V and 5 bases at J, with 12 bases between. Germline lookup yields CDR1 MNHNY and CDR2 SVGAGI (reference sequence). The CDR3 loop is CASWLEPTEAFF. The CDR3 region has the DNA TGTGCCAGCTGGCTGGAGCCAACTGAAGCTTTCTTT.